What follows are 8 T cell receptor beta chains derived from one specimen sequenced in a study of T cells expressing NK-cell markers. TCRdb reprocessed the 5' RACE reads; each CDR3 protein has one entry and no DNA is given. This sample's table has 350,000 to 500,000 distinct CDR3 sequences. Material for sequencing was blood T cells: a sorted CD56 or NKG2C T cell subset, CD4+ or CD8+ T cells, or bulk PBMC T cells (not recorded which). These receptors originate from a woman aged 18 to 75 in good health.

The chain joins TRBV30 to TRBJ2-2; TCRdb calls TRBD1, which cannot be checked without DNA. This CDR3 is 19 amino acids long. Germline values: CDR1 GTSNPN, CDR2 SVGIG (reference sequence). This CDR3 is CAWRRLGGPTSGKSGELFF.

The chain has TRBV6-5 and TRBJ1-2. The CDR3 is made up of 11 amino acids. Germline V gives CDR1 MNHEY, CDR2 SVGAGI. This chain's CDR3 is CASSYGFGYTF.

The gene calls are TRBV5-8 and TRBJ2-3; the TCRdb call, TRBD1, lacks DNA for checking. Germline V gene data show CDR1 as SGHTS and CDR2 as YDEGEE. There are 14 residues in the CDR3. CDR3 residues: CASSLAGGAGTQYF.

The chain uses TRBV3-1 and TRBJ1-6; there is no DNA to check the TCRdb D call of TRBD1. This CDR3 is built from 15 residues. Germline CDR1 and CDR2: LGHDT and YNNKEL (reference sequence). This CDR3 reads CASSLGTGGDSPLHF. The whole variable domain, remainder taken from reference TRBV3-1 and TRBJ1-6, is DTAVSQTPKYLVTQMGNDKSIKCEQNLGHDTMYWYKQDSKKFLKIMFSYNNKELIINETVPNRFSPKSPDKAHLNLHINSLELGDSAVYFCASSLGTGGDSPLHFGNGTRLTVT.

J is TRBJ2-3 and V is TRBV6-1; TCRdb designates TRBD1, a call that cannot be tested without DNA. This CDR3 comprises 14 residues. Germline V gives CDR1 MNHNS, CDR2 SASEGT. CDR3 amino acids: CASSLGDRTDTQYF.

The chain has TRBV6-1 and TRBJ1-1; TCRdb's D call of TRBD1 is untestable without DNA. CDR3 size: 14 residues. CDR1 and CDR2 from the germline V gene are MNHNS and SASEGT. The CDR3 is CASSPTGVPTEAFF.

The chain employs TRBV30 and TRBJ2-3; TCRdb picks TRBD1, but there is no DNA to check that call. CDR3 length equals 16 residues. Looked up from germline, CDR1 is GTSNPN and CDR2 is SVGIG (reference sequence). CDR3: CAWSRSPRPPTDTQYF.

The V and J genes are TRBV12-3 or TRBV12-4 and TRBJ2-1; TCRdb reports TRBD2, a call that lacks DNA to check it against. The CDR3 totals 15 residues. CDR3 sequence reads: CASSPQGGGLNEQFF.